This is a list of T cell receptor beta chains from one sample in a study of blood T cell repertoires in COVID-19. TCRdb keeps only in-frame clones here, not all; method: immunoSEQ multiplex PCR. The profile shows about 14,000 clones, roughly 91% of them singletons. Sequencing input: peripheral blood. The receptors derive from a human donor in a cohort sampled during active COVID-19. Both conserved end residues are part of each CDR3. The size entry is marked missing in some rows and otherwise reads once, few, many or a size class.

length: 15
size: .
V: TRBV7-8
J: TRBJ2-2
CDR3: CASSSGQGGTGELFF

length: 15
size: .
V: TRBV2
J: TRBJ2-3
CDR3: CASRGLAGGTDTQYF

length: 15
size: .
V: TRBV10-2
J: TRBJ1-4
CDR3: CASSESRVTNEKLFF

length: 15
size: .
V: TRBV29-1
J: TRBJ2-1
CDR3: CSVSLLAGGPSEQFF

length: 15
size: .
V: TRBV27
J: TRBJ2-7
CDR3: CASKRGGTGAYEQYF

length: 15
size: few
V: TRBV9
J: TRBJ2-3
CDR3: CASSVGAGRTDTQYF

length: 15
size: .
V: TRBV27
J: TRBJ2-5
CDR3: CASSFGTGGAETQYF

length: 14
size: .
V: TRBV7-9
J: TRBJ1-5
CDR3: CASSQATARQPQHF

length: 18
size: .
V: TRBV19
J: TRBJ2-4
CDR3: CASSSDWTPRGTKNIQYF

length: 11
size: .
V: TRBV7-8
J: TRBJ2-3
CDR3: CASSPLDTQYF

length: 14
size: .
V: TRBV3-1/TRBV3-2
J: TRBJ1-6
CDR3: CASSQGQINSPLHF

length: 17
size: .
V: TRBV7-2
J: TRBJ2-2
CDR3: CASSLWASGANTGELFF

length: 13
size: .
V: TRBV27
J: TRBJ1-2
CDR3: CASSLLGGPGYTF

length: 15
size: .
V: TRBV18
J: TRBJ2-3
CDR3: CASSPPGAGSDTQYF

length: 14
size: .
V: TRBV28
J: TRBJ1-6
CDR3: CASSLRTGFSPLHF

length: 14
size: .
V: TRBV6-5
J: TRBJ1-3
CDR3: CASNPQGTGNTIYF

length: 17
size: .
V: TRBV27
J: TRBJ2-3
CDR3: CASSFMGQGANTDTQYF

length: 13
size: .
V: TRBV6-5
J: TRBJ2-1
CDR3: CASSSRDRGEQFF

length: 14
size: .
V: TRBV19
J: TRBJ1-5
CDR3: CASSMGALSQPQHF

length: 13
size: .
V: TRBV24-1
J: TRBJ1-6
CDR3: CATRAGGNSPLHF

length: 13
size: .
V: TRBV12-5
J: TRBJ2-1
CDR3: CASGINSYNEQFF

length: 14
size: few
V: TRBV6-6
J: TRBJ1-6
CDR3: CASTQRQGGSPLHF

length: 11
size: .
V: TRBV28
J: TRBJ1-2
CDR3: CAINQRGGYTF

length: 10
size: once
V: TRBV20-1
J: TRBJ2-7
CDR3: CSAGLVEQYF

length: 15
size: .
V: TRBV6-6
J: TRBJ1-1
CDR3: CASSYPTGLNTEAFF

length: 16
size: .
V: TRBV2
J: TRBJ2-6
CDR3: CASTGQGSPGANVLTF

length: 17
size: once
V: TRBV5-1
J: TRBJ2-3
CDR3: CASSLSGTSLLTDTQYF